The sequence of this TCR beta chain was determined in a study of cytomegalovirus exposure and HLA in healthy donors. General study results and limits: The authors enumerated roughly 160 TCR beta chains as linked to cytomegalovirus. Reported results showed that the classifier diagnosed cytomegalovirus status with high specificity and sensitivity.

As regards this clone: Antigen unknown.

Method: immunoSEQ multiplex PCR; TCRdb's copy keeps in-frame clones and lacks some. The table has some 140,000 clones, about 88% seen once. Sequenced input: PBMCs. This clonotype was sampled from a woman aged 18-29 years in good health and CMV-seropositive.

The CDR3 region is CASGFGQPQHF. The DNA of the CDR3 is TGTGCTAGTGGTTTCGGTCAGCCCCAGCATTTT. The chain uses TRBV12-5 and TRBJ1-5; D ambiguous. Germline V lookup: CDR1 LGHNT, CDR2 FRNRAP. The CDR3 contains 11 residues. Trimming pared 3 bases from V and 6 bases from J, leaving 3 bases between.